This T cell receptor (beta chain) was identified in a study of T cell responses to AZD1222 COVID-19 vaccine (TCRdb year 2021). At the level of the whole study: AZD1222 recipients whose second dose came at about 4 weeks and those whose second dose came at about 12 weeks were combined into one group, since spike-specific TCR depth and breadth did not differ between the two schedules. Trial participants were enrolled into age subgroups of 18-55, 56-69 and 70-plus years, which contained around 150, 29 and 61 TCR-sequenced participants, respectively. TCR sequencing covered 230 or so trial participants: roughly 200 given two doses of AZD1222 and approximately 25 given two doses of MenACWY control vaccine.

The CDR3 regions of human TCRbeta chains were analyzed by immunosequencing. From the authors' description of their analysis: Repertoire TCRs were matched against a reference library of SARS-CoV-2-specific TCRs generated with the MIRA antigen-specificity platform. Breadth was defined as the fraction of unique TCRs that were SARS-CoV-2-associated, and depth was defined as the fraction of total T cells that were SARS-CoV-2-associated. Using the MIRA data, each spike-specific TCR was assigned both to the spike region to which the TCR was reactive and to a CD4 or CD8 class. Log10-transformed breadth and depth values were compared by one-way ANOVA with Sidak's multiple comparisons tests. This is the immuneACCESS table as TCRdb keeps it, with only in-frame sequences that have V and J called. A part of the clones is gone; compared with another copy, unresolved V genes explain less than half, and the rest is unexplained. Clone size and V and J calls were adopted from that table, with D and trimming inferred from the DNA. The sample has about 110,000 clones on record, approximately 90% of them singletons. The ten largest clones represent under 25% of the sample.

Worth noting for this clone: The specificity of this receptor is unknown. It has no much larger one-base neighbor in the sample; base qualities were not kept.

The label giving this sample's time point can be read as: baseline before first vaccination. Samples from vaccinated people were obtained from the UK trials COV001 and COV002, which included a single-blind randomized controlled phase 2/3 trial of AZD1222 (ChAdOx1 nCoV-19) in healthy adults. For TCRbeta chain sequencing, PBMC samples were collected from trial participants at day 0 and at day 28 after the second dose. The CDR3 runs 17 amino acids, cysteine and phenylalanine included. Only CDR3 DNA remains: 51 bases, in frame from the first base. The germline V gene (reference sequence) gives CDR1 as WNHNN and CDR2 as SYGVQD. The V end gives up 2 bases and the J end 5 bases, leaving 8 bases in the junction not matched to a gene. The study at large found these results: Nearly half of unique spike-specific TCRs reportedly recognized epitopes outside regions mutated in the B.1.351 and B.1.1.7 variants. The 56-69-year group was small, and its depth increase did not reach significance, likely because of low power. Most participants were white British and females outnumbered males, and the authors suggested that clonal diversity may have been underestimated. The vaccine-associated CD4 TCRs covered the entire spike protein, and the dominant responses fell in regions 160-218 and 743-854. After two AZD1222 doses, both the breadth and the depth of spike-specific TCRs were significantly higher than at day 0 and than in MenACWY recipients. Because no samples from the day 14 peak response were available, repertoires could be characterized only after the peak T cell response. Only five to seven AZD1222 recipients were SARS-CoV-2 seropositive at baseline, limiting conclusions about previously exposed vaccinees.

The V and J genes are TRBV10-1 and TRBJ2-1; 11 middle bases align to TRBD1. The sequence was obtained from an adult in good health. The source was peripheral blood, collected on day 0 of AZD1222 vaccination. Read as DNA, the sequence is TGCGCCAGCAGTGAGACAGGACAGGGGGCGAGGGACAATGAGCAGTTCTTC. The translation is CASSETGQGARDNEQFF.